These T cell receptor beta chains were read from a single sample in a study of CD8 T cells in Susac syndrome. MiXCR, applied by TCRdb to the immunoSEQ multiplex PCR reads, yields one record per CDR3 protein. This sample has 250,000 to 300,000 distinct CDR3 sequences, with about 88% found just once. The sequencing sample was made of CD8+ T cells from PBMCs. The receptors stem from a human donor with multiple sclerosis. Both conserved end residues are part of each CDR3. D genes are given only for firm matches.

j_gene: TRBJ2-1; d_gene: NA; v_gene: TRBV5-1; CDR3aa: CASTPAGSYNEQFF; CDR3nt: TGCGCCAGCACCCCAGCTGGGTCCTACAATGAGCAGTTCTTC
j_gene: TRBJ2-3; d_gene: NA; v_gene: TRBV12-3/TRBV12-4; CDR3aa: CASSLASRTDTQYF; CDR3nt: TGTGCCAGCAGTTTAGCTTCGAGGACGGATACGCAGTATTTT
j_gene: TRBJ1-1; d_gene: NA; v_gene: TRBV4-3; CDR3aa: CASSQDSTGNTEAFF; CDR3nt: TGCGCCAGCAGCCAAGACTCGACAGGAAACACTGAAGCTTTCTTT
j_gene: TRBJ2-5; d_gene: TRBD2; v_gene: TRBV7-8; CDR3aa: CASRLSGGGQETQYF; CDR3nt: TGTGCCAGCAGGCTTAGCGGGGGGGGGCAAGAGACCCAGTACTTC
j_gene: TRBJ2-7; d_gene: NA; v_gene: TRBV28; CDR3aa: CASSLLAEGYEQYF; CDR3nt: TGTGCCAGCAGTTTATTGGCGGAGGGCTACGAGCAGTACTTC
j_gene: TRBJ2-1; d_gene: TRBD2; v_gene: TRBV30; CDR3aa: CAWSLLAGGYNEQFF; CDR3nt: TGTGCCTGGAGTCTACTAGCGGGAGGTTACAATGAGCAGTTCTTC
j_gene: TRBJ2-2; d_gene: NA; v_gene: TRBV7-8; CDR3aa: CASSLVGGTSGELFF; CDR3nt: TGTGCCAGCAGCTTAGTAGGGGGGACGAGCGGGGAGCTGTTTTTT
j_gene: TRBJ2-1; d_gene: NA; v_gene: TRBV5-4; CDR3aa: CASSLARGYEQFF; CDR3nt: TGTGCCAGCAGCTTGGCCCGCGGGTATGAGCAGTTCTTC
j_gene: TRBJ2-7; d_gene: NA; v_gene: TRBV6-1; CDR3aa: CASSEAVGLTYEQYF; CDR3nt: TGTGCCAGCAGTGAAGCGGTAGGGCTCACCTACGAGCAGTACTTC
j_gene: TRBJ1-4; d_gene: NA; v_gene: TRBV27; CDR3aa: CASSLWQGRERNEKLFF; CDR3nt: TGTGCCAGCAGTTTATGGCAGGGGCGAGAAAGAAATGAAAAACTGTTTTTT
j_gene: TRBJ1-3; d_gene: TRBD1; v_gene: TRBV9; CDR3aa: CASSAGTGGGNTIYF; CDR3nt: TGTGCCAGCAGCGCCGGGACAGGGGGAGGAAACACCATATATTTT
j_gene: TRBJ2-7; d_gene: TRBD1; v_gene: TRBV6-1; CDR3aa: CASSAGQGWTYEQYF; CDR3nt: TGTGCCAGCAGTGCGGGACAGGGTTGGACCTACGAGCAGTACTTC
j_gene: TRBJ2-4; d_gene: NA; v_gene: TRBV27; CDR3aa: CASSPGRPGIQYF; CDR3nt: TGTGCCAGCAGCCCAGGAAGACCGGGCATTCAGTACTTC
j_gene: TRBJ2-3; d_gene: NA; v_gene: TRBV7-8; CDR3aa: CASSRARGLRGLTDTQYF; CDR3nt: TGTGCCAGCAGCCGCGCTCGAGGGTTGCGGGGGCTCACAGATACGCAGTATTTT
j_gene: TRBJ1-4; d_gene: NA; v_gene: TRBV30; CDR3aa: CAWRGGSLVSNEKLFF; CDR3nt: TGTGCCTGGAGGGGAGGGTCGCTTGTATCGAATGAAAAACTGTTTTTT
j_gene: TRBJ2-2; d_gene: TRBD2; v_gene: TRBV7-3; CDR3aa: CATSGASGSTTGELFF; CDR3nt: TGTGCTACTTCAGGAGCTAGCGGAAGTACCACCGGGGAGCTGTTTTTT
j_gene: TRBJ2-7; d_gene: NA; v_gene: TRBV7-9; CDR3aa: CASSLSRANYEQYF; CDR3nt: TGTGCCAGCAGCTTAAGCAGGGCAAACTACGAGCAGTACTTC